Listed below are T cell receptor beta chains from one sample, sequenced in a study of CD8+ T cells in alopecia areata. The table came from immunoSEQ multiplex PCR; TCRdb's copy has only in-frame clones and leaves some out. This table has just over 150,000 clones, roughly 65% appearing once. This specimen consisted of CD4+ T cells sorted from blood, obtained at week 4, from a patient treated with tofacitinib. The receptors were sampled from a human donor with alopecia areata. The CDR3 runs from the conserved cysteine through the conserved F or W. The D gene is left open where the match is weak. Some rows mark clone size as missing; the rest say once, few, many or name a class of expanded clone.

TGTGCCAGCAGCTTACGTGGACAGAATTCACCCCTCCACTTT CASSLRGQNSPLHF TRBV7-3 . TRBJ1-6 .
TGTGCTAGCAGCTCTGGACAGAACAATGAGCAGTTCTTC CASSSGQNNEQFF TRBV7-7 . TRBJ2-1 .
TGTGCCTGGAGTCCAGTGAACACTGAAGCTTTCTTT CAWSPVNTEAFF TRBV30 . TRBJ1-1 few
TGTGCCAGCAGCTTGGCTGGGGGGGGGATGTCGCCCCAGCATTTT CASSLAGGGMSPQHF TRBV7-6 . TRBJ1-5 .
TGTGCCAGCAGCCAGAGTGCAGATACGCAGTATTTT CASSQSADTQYF TRBV4-2 . TRBJ2-3 .
TGCGCCAGCAGCTTGTCGGCTACCCAAGCTCGGAAGGGCTACACCTTC CASSLSATQARKGYTF TRBV5-1 . TRBJ1-2 .
TGTGCCAGCAGTTACCCTACAGGGGAGCAGTTCTTC CASSYPTGEQFF TRBV6-5 . TRBJ2-1 .
TGTGCCAGCAGCTTGGACTTTACAGGGGGCGACGAGCAGTACTTC CASSLDFTGGDEQYF TRBV5-4 TRBD1 TRBJ2-7 .
TGTGCCTGGAGTCTGGTCCCTGGCTACACCTTC CAWSLVPGYTF TRBV30 . TRBJ1-2 .
TGTGCCTGGAGTACCACAGGTACCTACGAGCAGTACTTC CAWSTTGTYEQYF TRBV30 . TRBJ2-7 .